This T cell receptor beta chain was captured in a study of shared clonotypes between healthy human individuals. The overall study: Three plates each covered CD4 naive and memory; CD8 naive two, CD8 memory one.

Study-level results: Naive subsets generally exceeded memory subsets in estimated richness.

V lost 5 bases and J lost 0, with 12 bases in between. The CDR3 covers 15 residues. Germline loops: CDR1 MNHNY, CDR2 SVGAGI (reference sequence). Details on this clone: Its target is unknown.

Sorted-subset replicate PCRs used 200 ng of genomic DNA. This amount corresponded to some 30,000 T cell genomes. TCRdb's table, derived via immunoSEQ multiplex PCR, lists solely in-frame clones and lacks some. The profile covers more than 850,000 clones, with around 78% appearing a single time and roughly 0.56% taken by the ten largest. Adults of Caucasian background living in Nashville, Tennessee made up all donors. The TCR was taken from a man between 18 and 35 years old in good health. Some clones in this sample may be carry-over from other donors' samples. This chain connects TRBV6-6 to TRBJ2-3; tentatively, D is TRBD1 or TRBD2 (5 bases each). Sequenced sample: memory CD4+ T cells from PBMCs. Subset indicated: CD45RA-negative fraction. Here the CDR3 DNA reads TGTGCCAGCAGTACCCCGGGACGAAGCACAGATACGCAGTATTTT. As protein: CASSTPGRSTDTQYF.